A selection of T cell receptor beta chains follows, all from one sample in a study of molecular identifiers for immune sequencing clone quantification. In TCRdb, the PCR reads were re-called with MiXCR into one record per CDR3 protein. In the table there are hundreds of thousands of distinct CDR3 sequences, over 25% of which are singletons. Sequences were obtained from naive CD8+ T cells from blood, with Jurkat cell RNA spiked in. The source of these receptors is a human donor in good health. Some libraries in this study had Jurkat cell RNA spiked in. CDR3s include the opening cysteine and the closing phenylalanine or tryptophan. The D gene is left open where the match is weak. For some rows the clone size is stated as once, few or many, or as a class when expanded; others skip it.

DNA: TGTGCCAGCAGCGCACCGGGGAGGGGTGGCTACACCTTC; CDR3: CASSAPGRGGYTF; D: .; size: .; V: TRBV7-9; J: TRBJ1-2
DNA: TGTGCCAGCAGCAACGGGGGACTTTCCTACGAGCAGTACTTC; CDR3: CASSNGGLSYEQYF; D: .; size: many; V: TRBV7-9; J: TRBJ2-7
DNA: TGTGCCAGCAGTTTTGGGTCCTCTAATGAAAAACTGTTTTTT; CDR3: CASSFGSSNEKLFF; D: .; size: few; V: TRBV12-3/TRBV12-4; J: TRBJ1-4
DNA: TGCGCCAGCAGCCAACATAGCGGGGGGGCCTACAATGAGCAGTTCTTC; CDR3: CASSQHSGGAYNEQFF; D: TRBD2; size: .; V: TRBV4-1; J: TRBJ2-1
DNA: TGTGCCAGCAGCTTAGAGGAGGGGGTAGGCACAGATACGCAGTATTTT; CDR3: CASSLEEGVGTDTQYF; D: .; size: .; V: TRBV7-9; J: TRBJ2-3
DNA: TGTGCCAGCAGTTTATTTCCGGGGCCCAAGGAGCAGTACTTC; CDR3: CASSLFPGPKEQYF; D: .; size: .; V: TRBV27; J: TRBJ2-7
DNA: TGCGCCAGCAGCTTGATGGGACAGATAGATCCTAACTATGGCTACACCTTC; CDR3: CASSLMGQIDPNYGYTF; D: TRBD1; size: few; V: TRBV5-1; J: TRBJ1-2
DNA: TGTGCCAGCAGCTTAGAGGGGCAGGGAAGATACGAGCAGTACTTC; CDR3: CASSLEGQGRYEQYF; D: .; size: many; V: TRBV13; J: TRBJ2-7
DNA: TGTGCCAGCAGTGGTTCTCCCTCAGGGGAGCAGTTCTTC; CDR3: CASSGSPSGEQFF; D: .; size: .; V: TRBV25-1; J: TRBJ2-1
DNA: TGTGCCAGCGCCGCATATAGCGGGAGGGTAGAGAGGGCAGATACGCAGTATTTT; CDR3: CASAAYSGRVERADTQYF; D: TRBD2; size: many; V: TRBV28; J: TRBJ2-3
DNA: TGTGCCAGCAGTTCTCAGGGGCGAATTGGGGACACTGAAGCTCTCTTT; CDR3: CASSSQGRIGDTEALF; D: .; size: .; V: TRBV27; J: TRBJ1-1
DNA: TGTGCCAGCAGCCCCGCCCCGAACCCCTCCTACGAGCAGTACTTC; CDR3: CASSPAPNPSYEQYF; D: .; size: many; V: TRBV7-9; J: TRBJ2-7
DNA: TGTGCCACTACGGTCCAGGGGTGGGCAGATACGCAGTATTTT; CDR3: CATTVQGWADTQYF; D: .; size: .; V: TRBV15; J: TRBJ2-3
DNA: TGTGCCAGCAGTCACCGGGGAGGCTCCTACGAGCAGTACTTC; CDR3: CASSHRGGSYEQYF; D: .; size: many; V: TRBV6-5; J: TRBJ2-7
DNA: TGCAGTGCTAGTCCCCCCGTGACAGAACACACTGAAGCTTTCTTT; CDR3: CSASPPVTEHTEAFF; D: .; size: few; V: TRBV20-1; J: TRBJ1-1
DNA: TGTGCCAGCAGCTCCATCCAGACCGGGGAGCTGTTTTTT; CDR3: CASSSIQTGELFF; D: .; size: many; V: TRBV7-7; J: TRBJ2-2
DNA: TGTGCCAGCAGCTTAGAGACTAGCCCAGATACGCAGTATTTT; CDR3: CASSLETSPDTQYF; D: TRBD2; size: many; V: TRBV7-9; J: TRBJ2-3
DNA: TGTGCCAGCAGCTTAGGGGGCCAGATCACTGAAGCTTTCTTT; CDR3: CASSLGGQITEAFF; D: .; size: many; V: TRBV7-9; J: TRBJ1-1
DNA: TGTGCCAGCAGTTTATCCCGGAGCCCGCCCAACGATGAGCAGTTCTTC; CDR3: CASSLSRSPPNDEQFF; D: .; size: few; V: TRBV27; J: TRBJ2-1
DNA: TGTGCCAGCAGCTTTGGACCCCCGGGAGAGACCCAGTACTTC; CDR3: CASSFGPPGETQYF; D: .; size: few; V: TRBV7-2; J: TRBJ2-5
DNA: TGTGCCACCACACAGGGGGAGAGCAGTCAGCCCCAGCATTTT; CDR3: CATTQGESSQPQHF; D: TRBD1; size: .; V: TRBV2; J: TRBJ1-5
DNA: TGCGCCAGCAGCTTGAGTTACGGGGCGATCGAGCAGTACTTC; CDR3: CASSLSYGAIEQYF; D: .; size: many; V: TRBV5-1; J: TRBJ2-7
DNA: TGTGCCAGCAGTTACTCGGCAGTGTACCAAGAGACCCAGTACTTC; CDR3: CASSYSAVYQETQYF; D: .; size: few; V: TRBV6-2/TRBV6-3; J: TRBJ2-5
DNA: TGTGCCAGCAGTGAGCCATCCCTTAGCGGGAGTTCGGACAATGAGCAGTTCTTC; CDR3: CASSEPSLSGSSDNEQFF; D: TRBD2; size: few; V: TRBV2; J: TRBJ2-1
DNA: TGCGCCAGCAGCCGGGTCGGGGCAACTAATGAAAAACTGTTTTTT; CDR3: CASSRVGATNEKLFF; D: .; size: many; V: TRBV4-3; J: TRBJ1-4
DNA: TGTGCCAGCAGCTTAAACTCCGACACAGATACGCAGTATTTT; CDR3: CASSLNSDTDTQYF; D: .; size: many; V: TRBV7-9; J: TRBJ2-3
DNA: TGTGCCAGCATTGAGGGGGAAGCCAAAAACATTCAGTACTTC; CDR3: CASIEGEAKNIQYF; D: .; size: many; V: TRBV6-2/TRBV6-3; J: TRBJ2-4
DNA: TGTGTCAGCAGTTACTCCCCACGGGCCGAGCAGTACTTC; CDR3: CVSSYSPRAEQYF; D: .; size: few; V: TRBV6-6; J: TRBJ2-7
DNA: TGTGCCAGCAGCTCCCACCTAGGCGATGAGCAGTTCTTC; CDR3: CASSSHLGDEQFF; D: .; size: .; V: TRBV7-3; J: TRBJ2-1
DNA: TGCGCCAGCAGCTTGGCCAGTGCGAATAATGAAAAACTGTTTTTT; CDR3: CASSLASANNEKLFF; D: .; size: many; V: TRBV5-1; J: TRBJ1-4
DNA: TGTGCCAGCACCAGGTCGGAAAAACTGTTTTTT; CDR3: CASTRSEKLFF; D: .; size: few; V: TRBV25-1; J: TRBJ1-4
DNA: TGTGCCAGCACAACCGGGACAGGGGTTTGGACTGAAGCTTTCTTT; CDR3: CASTTGTGVWTEAFF; D: TRBD1; size: .; V: TRBV25-1; J: TRBJ1-1
DNA: TGTGCCAGCAACGCGGGGTACGAGCAGTACTTC; CDR3: CASNAGYEQYF; D: .; size: .; V: TRBV7-9; J: TRBJ2-7
DNA: TGTGCCAGCAGTCCCGACCTATACTGCGGGCAGTACTTC; CDR3: CASSPDLYCGQYF; D: .; size: .; V: TRBV28; J: TRBJ2-7
DNA: TGTGCCAGCAGTTTAAACTACATTGAGCAGTTCTTC; CDR3: CASSLNYIEQFF; D: .; size: few; V: TRBV12-3/TRBV12-4; J: TRBJ2-1
DNA: TGTGCCAGCAGTTCAGGGGACAGGGTCAATGAGCAGTTCTTC; CDR3: CASSSGDRVNEQFF; D: TRBD1; size: .; V: TRBV12-3/TRBV12-4; J: TRBJ2-1
DNA: TGTGCCAGCGGGATAGCTATGTATAGCGGGAGTTGCTACGAGCAGTACTTC; CDR3: CASGIAMYSGSCYEQYF; D: TRBD2; size: many; V: TRBV7-3; J: TRBJ2-7
DNA: TGTGCCAGCAGCTTAGTGGGGACAGGGGAAGAGACCCAGTACTTC; CDR3: CASSLVGTGEETQYF; D: TRBD1; size: few; V: TRBV7-9; J: TRBJ2-5
DNA: TGCAGTGCTAGAGACCGCGGTGGGGGTCCCCCCAACTATGGCTACACCTTC; CDR3: CSARDRGGGPPNYGYTF; D: .; size: .; V: TRBV20-1; J: TRBJ1-2
DNA: TGCGCCAGCAGCTTTGACATATTGAACACTGAAGCTTTCTTT; CDR3: CASSFDILNTEAFF; D: .; size: many; V: TRBV5-1; J: TRBJ1-1
DNA: TGCGCCAGCAGCCAAGGCCTCTCGGGCAGCTCCTACGAGCAGTACTTC; CDR3: CASSQGLSGSSYEQYF; D: .; size: many; V: TRBV4-1; J: TRBJ2-7
DNA: TGTGCCAGCAGCTTAGCGCCGGGGCACGAGCAGTACTTC; CDR3: CASSLAPGHEQYF; D: .; size: few; V: TRBV7-2; J: TRBJ2-7
DNA: TGCGCCAGCAGCTTGGAAGGTTGGGAGAACACTGAAGCTTTCTTT; CDR3: CASSLEGWENTEAFF; D: .; size: many; V: TRBV5-1; J: TRBJ1-1
DNA: TGCGCCCGCAGCCAAGGGGGCGCGACTGAAGCTTTCTTT; CDR3: CARSQGGATEAFF; D: TRBD1; size: .; V: TRBV4-3; J: TRBJ1-1
DNA: TGCGCCAGCAGCCTAAAGGGGGACAGATCCACAGATACGCAGTATTTT; CDR3: CASSLKGDRSTDTQYF; D: TRBD1; size: few; V: TRBV4-1; J: TRBJ2-3
DNA: TGTGCCAGCAGCGTGTTGGGGACAGCCCAAGAGACCCAGTACTTC; CDR3: CASSVLGTAQETQYF; D: TRBD1; size: few; V: TRBV9; J: TRBJ2-5
DNA: TGTGCCAGCAGTTGGGGTTGGGACAGGCGTTATGAAGCTTTCTTT; CDR3: CASSWGWDRRYEAFF; D: TRBD1; size: few; V: TRBV6-5; J: TRBJ1-1
DNA: TGCAGCGTTGAGATTCGAACTAGCGGTGGCAATGAGCAGTTCTTC; CDR3: CSVEIRTSGGNEQFF; D: TRBD2; size: many; V: TRBV29-1; J: TRBJ2-1
DNA: TGTGCCAGCAGCTTAACCCAGGGTCGGGCGGAGACCCAGTACTTC; CDR3: CASSLTQGRAETQYF; D: .; size: many; V: TRBV13; J: TRBJ2-5
DNA: TGTGCCAGTAGCCCTACAGATTTCAAAAACATTCAGTACTTC; CDR3: CASSPTDFKNIQYF; D: .; size: many; V: TRBV19; J: TRBJ2-4
DNA: TGTGCCAGTAGTATGGTAGGGAAAGCAGATACGCAGTATTTT; CDR3: CASSMVGKADTQYF; D: .; size: .; V: TRBV19; J: TRBJ2-3
DNA: TGCAGCCCCGGACTAGGACAATACGAGCAGTACTTC; CDR3: CSPGLGQYEQYF; D: TRBD2; size: many; V: TRBV29-1; J: TRBJ2-7
DNA: TGTGCCAGCAACTCGGTTAGGGGAGGGACCCAGTACTTC; CDR3: CASNSVRGGTQYF; D: .; size: .; V: TRBV6-5; J: TRBJ2-5
DNA: TGTGCCTGGATGTCGAGAATTGAAGCTTTCTTT; CDR3: CAWMSRIEAFF; D: .; size: .; V: TRBV30; J: TRBJ1-1